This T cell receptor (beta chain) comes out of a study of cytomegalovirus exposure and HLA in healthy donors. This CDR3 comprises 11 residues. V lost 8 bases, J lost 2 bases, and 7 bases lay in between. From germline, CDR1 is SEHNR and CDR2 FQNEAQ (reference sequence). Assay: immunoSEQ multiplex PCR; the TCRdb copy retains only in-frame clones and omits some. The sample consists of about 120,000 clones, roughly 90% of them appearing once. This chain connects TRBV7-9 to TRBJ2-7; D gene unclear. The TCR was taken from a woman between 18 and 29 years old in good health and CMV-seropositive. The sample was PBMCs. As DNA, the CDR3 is TGTGCCAGCTCTCTTACCTACGAGCAGTACTTC. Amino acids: CASSLTYEQYF.